The following is a T cell receptor beta chain sequence with its context. The target antigen is unknown. The investigators amplified TCR beta CDR3 regions from RNA transcripts. TCR CDR3 underwent first-round RT-PCR with the HTBI primer set. One entry per CDR3 protein results from TCRdb running MiXCR on the multiplex PCR reads. The profile shows about 480,000 distinct CDR3 sequences, approximately 24% of them singletons. The data are from a study of T cells in Graves' hyperthyroidism and ophthalmopathy. Study observations and caveats: Ophthalmopathy, as predicted by the model, came a median 6.5 months after the prediction. Among clonotypes expanded in thyroid above 0.001, most were also found in blood.

The CDR3 totals 11 residues. Germline V lookup: CDR1 ENHRY, CDR2 SYGVKD. V dropped 4 bases and J dropped 7 bases, with 8 bases sitting between them. Clinical Activity Scores of at least 3, NOSPECS grades of at least 4 and durations under 3 months characterized ophthalmopathy patients. Uncontrolled infection, other autoimmune disease, pregnancy and lactation each barred patients from inclusion. This TCR came from a woman aged 30 to 39 with Graves' ophthalmopathy. The gene calls are TRBV10-3 and TRBJ2-7, with D maybe TRBD1 (5 bases). The sample taken for sequencing was blood. CDR3 DNA: TGTGCCATCAGTGCGGCAGGGGAGCAGTACTTC. Translation: CAISAAGEQYF.